This T cell receptor beta chain stems from a study of radiation and T cells in renal cell carcinoma. Study outcomes and limitations: Tumor samples were small regions of roughly 1 g. Top 100 clonotypes averaged roughly 50% in irradiated versus around 45% in nephrectomy-only tumors.

V lost 6 bases and J 5 bases, leaving 10 bases between the germline ends. This CDR3 is built from 12 residues. CDR1 MNHEY and CDR2 SVGAGI come from the germline V gene. As for this clone: What it binds is unknown.

Sequencing was performed with immunoSEQ multiplex PCR; in TCRdb, only in-frame clones are kept and a portion is missing. The repertoire has some 25,000 clones, 55% to 75% of them found once; the top ten carry approximately 23%. Stated treatment: treatment-naive control, cytoreductive nephrectomy. Sequenced material: tumor tissue, taken from a patient whose treatment was nephrectomy without radiotherapy. The chain is built from TRBV6-5 and TRBJ2-5; unclear D gene. The clonotype originates from a man aged 35-49 years with renal cell carcinoma. The CDR3 here is CASRPEEETQYF. CDR3 bases: TGTGCCAGCAGGCCGGAAGAGGAGACCCAGTACTTC.